Included here is one T cell receptor beta chain sequence, with context. The data derive from a study of T cell responses to AZD1222 COVID-19 vaccine. Using immunoSEQ multiplex PCR, the repertoire was profiled, and TCRdb retains in-frame clones only, with some absent. The table lists some 180,000 clones, 85% to 90% of them singletons. The CDR3 runs 16 residues. CDR1 and CDR2 from the germline V gene are LGHNA and YSLEER. V was shortened by 1 base and J by 2 bases, with 12 bases between the two germline ends. The origin of this receptor is an adult in good health. V usage is TRBV4-3 and J usage is TRBJ2-1; tentative D call: TRBD2 (7 bases). The input for sequencing was peripheral blood, taken on day 0 of AZD1222 vaccination. CDR3 residues: CASSQGGGRTYNEQFF. CDR3 in DNA: TGCGCCAGCAGCCAAGGCGGGGGCAGGACCTACAATGAGCAGTTCTTC.